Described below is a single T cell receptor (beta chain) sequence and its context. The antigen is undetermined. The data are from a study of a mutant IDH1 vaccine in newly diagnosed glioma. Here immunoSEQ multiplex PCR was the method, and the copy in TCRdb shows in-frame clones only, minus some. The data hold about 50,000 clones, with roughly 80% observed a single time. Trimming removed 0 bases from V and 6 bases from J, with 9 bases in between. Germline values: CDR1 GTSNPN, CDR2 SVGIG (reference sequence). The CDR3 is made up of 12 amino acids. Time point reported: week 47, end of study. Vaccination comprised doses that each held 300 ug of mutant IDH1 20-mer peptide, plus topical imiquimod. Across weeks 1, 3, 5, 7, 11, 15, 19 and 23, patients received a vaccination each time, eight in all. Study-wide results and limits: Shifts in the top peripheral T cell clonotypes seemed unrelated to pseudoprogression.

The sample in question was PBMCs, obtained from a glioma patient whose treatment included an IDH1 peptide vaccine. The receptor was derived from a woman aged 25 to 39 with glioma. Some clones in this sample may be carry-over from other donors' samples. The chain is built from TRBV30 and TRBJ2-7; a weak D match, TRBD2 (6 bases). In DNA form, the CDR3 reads TGTGCCTGGAGTGTACTAGCCGCCGAGCAGTACTTC. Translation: CAWSVLAAEQYF.